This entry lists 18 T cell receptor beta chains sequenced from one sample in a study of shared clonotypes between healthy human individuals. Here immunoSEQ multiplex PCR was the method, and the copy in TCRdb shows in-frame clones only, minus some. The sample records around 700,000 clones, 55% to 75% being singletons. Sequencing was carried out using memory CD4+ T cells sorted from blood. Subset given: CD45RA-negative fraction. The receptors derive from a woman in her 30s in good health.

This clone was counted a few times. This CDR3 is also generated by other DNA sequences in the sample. The CDR3 protein is CASSEMTGGTEAFF. The CDR3 DNA is TGTGCCAGCAGTGAAATGACAGGGGGCACTGAAGCTTTCTTT. The J gene is TRBJ1-1, the V gene TRBV6-1; 9 bases align to TRBD1. The length of the CDR3 is 14 residues. J lost 4 bases, V lost 2 bases, and 2 bases had no gene match. Germline CDR1 is MNHNS and CDR2 is SASEGT.

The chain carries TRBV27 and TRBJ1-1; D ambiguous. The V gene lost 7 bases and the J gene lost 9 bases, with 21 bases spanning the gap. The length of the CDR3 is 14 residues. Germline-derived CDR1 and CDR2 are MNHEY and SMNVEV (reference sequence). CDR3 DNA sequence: TGTGCCAGCACAAGTTTGGAGGCCGGTCAGAAAGCTTTCTTT. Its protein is CASTSLEAGQKAFF.

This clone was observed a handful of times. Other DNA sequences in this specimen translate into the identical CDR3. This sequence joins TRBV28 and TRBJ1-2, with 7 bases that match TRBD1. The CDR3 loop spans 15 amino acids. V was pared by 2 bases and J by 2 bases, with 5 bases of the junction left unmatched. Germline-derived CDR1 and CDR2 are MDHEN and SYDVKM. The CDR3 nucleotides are TGTGCCAGCAGTTTAGGAAGGGGGCGCAACTATGGCTACACCTTC. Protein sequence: CASSLGRGRNYGYTF.

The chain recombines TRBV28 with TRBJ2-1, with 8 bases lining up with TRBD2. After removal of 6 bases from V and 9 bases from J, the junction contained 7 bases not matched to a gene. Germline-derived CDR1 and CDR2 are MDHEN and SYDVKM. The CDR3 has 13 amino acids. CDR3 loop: CASSQREPAEQFF. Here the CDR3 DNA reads TGTGCCAGCAGCCAGCGGGAGCCGGCTGAGCAGTTCTTC. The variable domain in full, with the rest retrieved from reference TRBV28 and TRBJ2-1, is DVKVTQSSRYLVKRTGEKVFLECVQDMDHENMFWYRQDPGLGLRLIYFSYDVKMKEKGDIPEGYSVSREKKERFSLILESASTNQTSMYLCASSQREPAEQFFGPGTRLTVL.

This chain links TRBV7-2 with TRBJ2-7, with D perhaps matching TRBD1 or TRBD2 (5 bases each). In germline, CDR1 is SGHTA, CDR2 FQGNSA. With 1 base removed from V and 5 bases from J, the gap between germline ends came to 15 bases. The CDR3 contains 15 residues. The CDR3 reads CASSLDRLVGHEQYF. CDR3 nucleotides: TGTGCCAGCAGCTTAGATCGGCTAGTGGGACACGAGCAGTACTTC.

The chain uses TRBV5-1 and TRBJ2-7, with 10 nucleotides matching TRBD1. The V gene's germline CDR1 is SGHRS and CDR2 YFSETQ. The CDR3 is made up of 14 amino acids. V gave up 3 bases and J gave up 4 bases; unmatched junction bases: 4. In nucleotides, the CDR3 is TGCGCCAGCAGCTCCGGGACAGGGGAATACGAGCAGTACTTC. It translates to CASSSGTGEYEQYF.

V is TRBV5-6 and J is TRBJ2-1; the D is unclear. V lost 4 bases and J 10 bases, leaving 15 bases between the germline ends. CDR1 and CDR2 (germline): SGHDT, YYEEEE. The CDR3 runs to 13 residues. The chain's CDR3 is CASSRIAPREQFF. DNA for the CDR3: TGTGCCAGCAGCCGAATAGCCCCCCGGGAGCAGTTCTTC. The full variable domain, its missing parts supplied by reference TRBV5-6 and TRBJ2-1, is DAGVTQSPTHLIKTRGQQVTLRCSPKSGHDTVSWYQQALGQGPQFIFQYYEEEERQRGNFPDRFSGHQFPNYSSELNVNALLLGDSALYLCASSRIAPREQFFGPGTRLTVL.

CDR3 nucleotide sequence: TGTGCCAGCAGTTACTCGCTTAGCGGGATCTACGAGCAGTACTTC. Its protein is CASSYSLSGIYEQYF. The chain couples TRBV6-5 to TRBJ2-7; 8 nucleotides align to TRBD2. The trim removed 0 bases at V and 3 bases at J, leaving 4 bases unmatched. The CDR3 is 15 amino acids. The germline gives CDR1 MNHEY, CDR2 SVGAGI.

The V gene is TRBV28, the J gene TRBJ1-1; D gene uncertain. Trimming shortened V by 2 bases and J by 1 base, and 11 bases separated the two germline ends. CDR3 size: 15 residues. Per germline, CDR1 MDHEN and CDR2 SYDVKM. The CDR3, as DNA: TGTGCCAGCAGTTTAGGTAGCCTTCGGAACACTGAAGCTTTCTTT. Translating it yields CASSLGSLRNTEAFF.

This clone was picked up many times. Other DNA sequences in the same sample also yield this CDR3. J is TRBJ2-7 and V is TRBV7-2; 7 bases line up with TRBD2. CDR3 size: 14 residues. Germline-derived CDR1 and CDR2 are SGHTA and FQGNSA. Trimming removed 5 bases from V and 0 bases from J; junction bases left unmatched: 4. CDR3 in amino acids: CASSPQRDSYEQYF. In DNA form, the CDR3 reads TGTGCCAGCAGCCCTCAGCGGGACTCCTACGAGCAGTACTTC. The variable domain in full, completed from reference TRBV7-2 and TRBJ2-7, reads GAGVSQSPSNKVTEKGKDVELRCDPISGHTALYWYRQSLGQGLEFLIYFQGNSAPDKSGLPSDRFSAERTGGSVSTLTIQRTQQEDSAVYLCASSPQRDSYEQYFGPGTRLTVT.

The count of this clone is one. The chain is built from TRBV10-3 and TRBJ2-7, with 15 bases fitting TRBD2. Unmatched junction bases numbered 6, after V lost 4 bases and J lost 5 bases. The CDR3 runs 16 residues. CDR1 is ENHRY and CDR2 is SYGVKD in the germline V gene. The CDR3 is CAISVGLAGGADEQYF. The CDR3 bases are TGTGCCATCAGTGTGGGACTAGCGGGAGGAGCTGACGAGCAGTACTTC.

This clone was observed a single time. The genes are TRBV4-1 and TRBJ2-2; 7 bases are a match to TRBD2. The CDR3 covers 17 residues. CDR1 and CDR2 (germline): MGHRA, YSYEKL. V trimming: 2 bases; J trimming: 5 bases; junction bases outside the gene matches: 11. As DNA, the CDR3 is TGCGCCAGCAGCCAACTTGAGAGGACTAGACGTACCGGGGAGCTGTTTTTT. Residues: CASSQLERTRRTGELFF.

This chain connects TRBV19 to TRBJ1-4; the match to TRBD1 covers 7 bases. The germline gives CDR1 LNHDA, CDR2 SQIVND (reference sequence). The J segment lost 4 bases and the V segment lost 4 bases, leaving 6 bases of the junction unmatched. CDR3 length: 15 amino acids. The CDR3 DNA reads TGTGCCAGTAGTACCGGACAGGTAGATAATGAAAAACTGTTTTTT. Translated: CASSTGQVDNEKLFF.

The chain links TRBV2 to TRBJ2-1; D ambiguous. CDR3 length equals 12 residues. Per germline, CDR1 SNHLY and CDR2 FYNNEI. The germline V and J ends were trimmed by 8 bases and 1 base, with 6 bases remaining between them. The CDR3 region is CASGISYNEQFF. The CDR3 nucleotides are TGTGCCAGCGGGATATCCTACAATGAGCAGTTCTTC.

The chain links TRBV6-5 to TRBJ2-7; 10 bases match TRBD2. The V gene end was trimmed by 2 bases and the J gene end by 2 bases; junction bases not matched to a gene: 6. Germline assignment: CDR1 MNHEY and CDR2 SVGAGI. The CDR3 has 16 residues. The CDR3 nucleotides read TGTGCCAGCAGTTACGGAGCGGGAGGGCCAACCTACGAGCAGTACTTC. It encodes CASSYGAGGPTYEQYF.

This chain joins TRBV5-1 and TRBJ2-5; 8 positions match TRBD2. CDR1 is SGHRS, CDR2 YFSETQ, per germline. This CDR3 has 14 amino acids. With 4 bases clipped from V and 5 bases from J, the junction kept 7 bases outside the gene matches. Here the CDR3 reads CASSVTAGVETQYF. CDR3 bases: TGCGCCAGCAGCGTAACAGCGGGAGTTGAGACCCAGTACTTC.

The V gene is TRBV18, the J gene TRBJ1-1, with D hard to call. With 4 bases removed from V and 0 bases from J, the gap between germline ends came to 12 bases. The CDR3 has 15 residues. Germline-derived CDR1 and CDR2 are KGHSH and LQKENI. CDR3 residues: CASSRESGLNTEAFF. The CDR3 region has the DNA TGTGCCAGCTCACGGGAGTCGGGGTTGAACACTGAAGCTTTCTTT.

CDR3 coding DNA: TGTGCCAGCAGCTTAGGCCATTGGGGGCCTCTAGCCAAAAACATTCAGTACTTC. Its protein is CASSLGHWGPLAKNIQYF. The genes are TRBV13 and TRBJ2-4, with a possible D match to TRBD1 (6 bases). V shed 0 bases and J shed 0 bases, with 15 bases lying between them. This CDR3 contains 18 residues. CDR1 is PRHDT and CDR2 is FYEKMQ in the germline V gene (reference sequence).